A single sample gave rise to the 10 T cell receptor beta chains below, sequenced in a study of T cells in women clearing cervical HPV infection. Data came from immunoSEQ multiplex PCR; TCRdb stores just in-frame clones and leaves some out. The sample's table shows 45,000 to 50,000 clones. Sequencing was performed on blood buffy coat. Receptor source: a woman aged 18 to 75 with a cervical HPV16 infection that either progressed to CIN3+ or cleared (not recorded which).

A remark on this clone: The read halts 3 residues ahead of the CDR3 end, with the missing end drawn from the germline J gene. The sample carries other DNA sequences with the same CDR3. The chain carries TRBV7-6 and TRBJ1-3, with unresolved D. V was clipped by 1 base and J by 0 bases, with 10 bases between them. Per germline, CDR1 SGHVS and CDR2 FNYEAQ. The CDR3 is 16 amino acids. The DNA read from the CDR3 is TGTGCCAGCAGCTTAGGAGGACTTTACTCTGGAAACACC. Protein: CASSLGGLYSGNT. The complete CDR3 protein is CASSLGGLYSGNTIYF.

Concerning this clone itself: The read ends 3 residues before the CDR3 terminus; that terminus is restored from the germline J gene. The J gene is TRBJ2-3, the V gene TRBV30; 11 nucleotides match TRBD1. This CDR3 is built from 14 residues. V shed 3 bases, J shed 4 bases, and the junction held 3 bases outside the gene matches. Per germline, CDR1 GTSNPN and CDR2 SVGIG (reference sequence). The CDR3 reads CAWRRGQGADTQYF. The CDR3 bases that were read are TGTGCCTGGAGGCGGGGACAGGGGGCAGATACG.

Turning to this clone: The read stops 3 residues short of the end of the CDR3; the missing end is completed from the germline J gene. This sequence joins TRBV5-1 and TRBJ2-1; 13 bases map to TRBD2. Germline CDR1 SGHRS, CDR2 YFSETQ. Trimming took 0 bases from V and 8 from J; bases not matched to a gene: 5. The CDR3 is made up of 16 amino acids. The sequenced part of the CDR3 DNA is TGCGCCAGCAGCTTGGGTGGGACTAGCGGGGTCGATGAG. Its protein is CASSLGGTSGVDE. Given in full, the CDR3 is CASSLGGTSGVDEQFF.

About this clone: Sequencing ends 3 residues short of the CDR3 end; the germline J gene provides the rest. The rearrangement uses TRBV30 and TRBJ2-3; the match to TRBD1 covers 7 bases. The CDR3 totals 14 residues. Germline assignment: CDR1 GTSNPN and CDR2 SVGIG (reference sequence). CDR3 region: CAWSGRDREKTQYF. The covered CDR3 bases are TGTGCCTGGAGTGGAAGAGACAGGGAGAAGACG. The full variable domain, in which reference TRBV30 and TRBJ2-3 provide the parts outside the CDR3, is SQTIHQWPATLVQPVGSPLSLECTVEGTSNPNLYWYRQAAGRGLQLLFYSVGIGQISSEVPQNLSASRPQDRQFILSSKKLLLSDSGFYLCAWSGRDREKTQYFGPGTRLTVL.

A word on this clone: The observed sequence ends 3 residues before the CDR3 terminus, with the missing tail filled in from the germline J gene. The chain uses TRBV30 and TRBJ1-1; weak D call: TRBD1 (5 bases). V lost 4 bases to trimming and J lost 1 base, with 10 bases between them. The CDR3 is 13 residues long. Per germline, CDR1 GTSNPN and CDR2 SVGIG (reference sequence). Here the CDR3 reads CAWIFGGNTEAFF. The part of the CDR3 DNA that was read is TGTGCCTGGATCTTCGGGGGGAACACTGAA.

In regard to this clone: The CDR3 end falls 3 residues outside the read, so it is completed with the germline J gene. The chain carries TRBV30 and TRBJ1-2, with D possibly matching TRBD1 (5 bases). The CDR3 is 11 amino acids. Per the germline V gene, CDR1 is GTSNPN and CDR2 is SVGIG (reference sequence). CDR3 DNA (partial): TGTGCCTGGAGTCCCCCAGGGCAC. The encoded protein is CAWSPPGH. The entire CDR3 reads CAWSPPGHYTF.

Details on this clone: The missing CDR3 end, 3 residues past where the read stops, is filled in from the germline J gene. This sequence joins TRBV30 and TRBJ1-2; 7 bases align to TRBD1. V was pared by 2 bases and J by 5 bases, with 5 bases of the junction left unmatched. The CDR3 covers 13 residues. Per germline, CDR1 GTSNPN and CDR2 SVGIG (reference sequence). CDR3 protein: CAWSPRQGYGYTF. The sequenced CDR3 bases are TGTGCCTGGAGTCCTCGACAGGGTTATGGC.

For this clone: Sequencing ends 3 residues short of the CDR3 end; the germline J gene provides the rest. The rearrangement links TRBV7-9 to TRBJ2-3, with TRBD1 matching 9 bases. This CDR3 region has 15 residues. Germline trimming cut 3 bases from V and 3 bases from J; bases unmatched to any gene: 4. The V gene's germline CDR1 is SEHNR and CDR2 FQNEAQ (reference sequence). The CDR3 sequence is CASSFPDRGTDTQYF. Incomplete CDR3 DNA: TGTGCCAGCAGCTTCCCGGACAGGGGAACAGATACG.

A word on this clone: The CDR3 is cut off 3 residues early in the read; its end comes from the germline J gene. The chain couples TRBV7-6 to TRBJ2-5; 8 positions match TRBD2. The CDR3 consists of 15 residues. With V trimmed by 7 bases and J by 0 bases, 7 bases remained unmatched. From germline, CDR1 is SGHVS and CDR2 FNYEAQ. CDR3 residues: CASKLAEGYQETQYF. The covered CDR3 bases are TGTGCCAGCAAACTAGCGGAGGGGTACCAAGAGACC. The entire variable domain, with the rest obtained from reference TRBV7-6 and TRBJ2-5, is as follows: GAGVSQSPRYKVTKRGQDVALRCDPISGHVSLYWYRQALGQGPEFLTYFNYEAQQDKSGLPNDRFSAERPEGSISTLTIQRTEQRDSAMYRCASKLAEGYQETQYFGPGTRLLVL.

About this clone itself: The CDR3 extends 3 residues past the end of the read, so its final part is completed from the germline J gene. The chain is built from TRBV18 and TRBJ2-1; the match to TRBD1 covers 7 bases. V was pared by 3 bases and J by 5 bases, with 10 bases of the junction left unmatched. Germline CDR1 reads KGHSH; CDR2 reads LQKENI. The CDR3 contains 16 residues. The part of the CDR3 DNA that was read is TGTGCCAGCTCACCCTTATCGGGACAGTCCCACAATGAG. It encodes CASSPLSGQSHNE. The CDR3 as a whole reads CASSPLSGQSHNEQFF.